This T cell receptor beta chain is drawn from a study of T cells in Graves' hyperthyroidism and ophthalmopathy (dated by TCRdb to 2018 to 2020). With respect to the entire study: To identify TCR V-J signatures that set the groups apart, the researchers used a discovery cohort of about a hundred patients, made up of 40 to 45 with Graves' ophthalmopathy and about 60 with stable Graves' hyperthyroidism. Whether ophthalmopathy could be predicted prospectively was tested in an independent validation cohort made up of under 20 hyperthyroidism patients plus 17 patients who later progressed to ophthalmopathy. For training and testing, the roughly 97 patients in the discovery cohort were randomly divided in a 7:3 ratio. In addition, the study compared T-cell repertoires in thyroid tissue and in blood from about 6 Graves' hyperthyroidism patients. Once sampling was done, hyperthyroidism patients were given methimazole at a starting dose of 30 mg daily, whereas ophthalmopathy patients were given high-dose intravenous methylprednisolone. The paper describes TCR Vbeta CDR3 sequencing of about 140 peripheral blood samples, made up of fewer than 50 ophthalmopathy patients, over 70 hyperthyroidism patients and 17 progressor patients.

On the study overall, not on this receptor specifically: Ophthalmopathy was separated from stable hyperthyroidism by a 13 V-J signature model, with over 85% sensitivity and about 81% specificity obtained in cross-validation and 80%/75% obtained in testing. Sample size was not statistically predetermined, and investigators were not blinded to group allocation. Most expanded thyroid clonotypes (frequency above 0.001) were also detected in blood, a finding suggesting that blood repertoires may reflect thyroid immune responses. In validation, the model predicted progression to ophthalmopathy a median of about 6.5 months before onset, with 65% to 71% sensitivity and roughly 77% specificity.

Any patient with an uncontrolled infection, another autoimmune disease, pregnancy or lactation was excluded. Clinical symptoms, serum thyroxine and TRAb, thyroid ultrasound, and orbital computed tomography formed the basis for the diagnoses. Total RNA was extracted using Trizol reagent, and RNA quality was assessed on an Agilent 2100 Bioanalyzer. On this clonotype: Its antigen specificity is not known. Per-base quality was not reported, and no clone a single base away is much larger than it.

TCR beta CDR3 regions were amplified from RNA transcripts. For the first round of RT-PCR on the TCR CDR3, the HTBI primer set was used together with the Qiagen OneStep RT-PCR kit. A second multiplex PCR round built the libraries, followed by size selection and purification. Sequencing of the libraries was done on an Illumina HiSeq2000 using paired-end 100 bp reads. For the original study's pipeline: SOAPnuke was used to process the raw data, removing reads that contained adapters or uncalled bases, had a mean Phred below 15, or lacked an exact match to the constant primer or identifier. High-quality paired reads were merged with COPE v1.2.5, and unique nucleotide sequences were defined as clonotypes. Clonotypes were aligned to IMGT TRBV, TRBD and TRBJ reference segments using MiTCR v1.1. The analysis was restricted to V-J combinations with a frequency above 0.0001, which together covered 99.2% of the repertoires. The TCS score was defined as the ratio of F50 (clonal expansion) to E x V (chaos), calculated using BLOSUM62-based TCRdist between CDR3 peptides within each V-J. Welch's t-statistics and random forest reduced just over 500 V-J features to under 15, which were used in a naive Bayes classifier (R e1071). Thyroid-blood repertoire similarity was quantified with the Morisita-Horn index. TCRdb passed the public sequencing reads through fastp at Q25 and MiXCR, retaining productive beta sequences. Rows with one shared CDR3 protein collapse into an entry with the most common genes and DNA. These V and J calls are TCRdb output, not the study's own analysis. This sample has about 570,000 distinct CDR3 sequences in its table, and about 45% of those were observed once. The ten largest account for under 20% of the sample.

The CDR1 and CDR2 encoded by the germline V gene are SQVTM and ANQGSEA. The CDR3 covers 14 residues, taking in both the cysteine and the phenylalanine. Solely the CDR3 DNA is kept, with 42 bases framed from the first base. V and J lose 3 bases and 4 bases, and a span of 16 bases separates them. The clonotype originates from an adult woman with Graves' disease, either hyperthyroidism or ophthalmopathy (not recorded which). The chain is made from TRBV29-1 and TRBJ2-7; D gene: possibly TRBD2, on 6 matching bases. The sample consisted of peripheral blood or thyroid tissue (not recorded which). In nucleotide form, the sequence is TGCAGCGTTGATGCGGGACTTGGAGGGTACGAGCAGTACTTC. Its protein product is CSVDAGLGGYEQYF.